These 6 T cell receptor beta chains share one sample of origin, sequenced in a study of blood T cells in healthy people across ages. The authors ran a second PCR of roughly 6 to 12 cycles using a sample-barcoded 5' primer and a J-beta primer mix. From the 5' RACE reads, TCRdb called clonotypes with MiXCR, one entry per CDR3 protein. Here the sample spans fewer than 900,000 distinct CDR3 sequences, roughly 44% being singletons. The sample was blood. The receptors come from a woman aged 60 to 75 in good health.

This sequence joins TRBV13 and TRBJ2-1; possibly TRBD2 for D (5 bases). This CDR3 contains 15 residues. The germline V and J ends were trimmed by 1 base and 0 bases, with 7 bases remaining between them. CDR1 and CDR2 from the germline V gene are PRHDT and FYEKMQ (reference sequence). The CDR3, as DNA: TGTGCCAGCAGCTTAGACGGACTCTCCTACAATGAGCAGTTCTTC. Its translation: CASSLDGLSYNEQFF.

The V gene is TRBV6-2 or TRBV6-3, the J gene TRBJ2-5, with 9 bases lining up with TRBD2. The junction had 11 bases not matched to a gene; V was cut back by 7 bases and J by 11 bases. CDR3 length: 13 residues. Per the germline V gene, CDR1 is MNHEY and CDR2 is SVGEGT. The CDR3 DNA is TGTGCCAGCAAAGGATCAGCGGGAGGACTGCAGTACTTC. The encoded protein is CASKGSAGGLQYF.

Concerning this clonotype: A junction boundary mismatches the germline segment, possibly from a read error. The chain's CDR3 is CAGSVADIYNEQFF. DNA for the CDR3: TGTGCCGGCAGTGTAGCGGACATCTACAATGAGCAGTTCTTC. The chain employs TRBV6-4 and TRBJ2-1; possible D gene TRBD2, 6 bases. The CDR3 spans 14 residues. Germline V gene data show CDR1 as MRHNA and CDR2 as SNTAGT.

The chain carries TRBV3-1 and TRBJ1-5, with a weak D call TRBD1 (5 bases). Germline V gene data show CDR1 as LGHDT and CDR2 as YNNKEL (reference sequence). V was pared by 1 base and J by 7 bases, with 11 bases between. This CDR3 spans 14 amino acids. CDR3 sequence: CASSQAQGGQPQHF. CDR3 in DNA: TGTGCCAGCAGCCAAGCCCAGGGAGGACAGCCCCAGCATTTT.

CDR3 coding DNA: TGCAGCGTTGCTAATAGCGGGACGAAGCAGTACTTC. Protein: CSVANSGTKQYF. This sequence joins TRBV29-1 and TRBJ2-5; 8 nucleotides match TRBD2. There are 12 residues in the CDR3. After removal of 4 bases from V and 11 bases from J, the junction contained 9 bases not matched to a gene. Germline V gives CDR1 SQVTM, CDR2 ANQGSEA.

This clonotype turned up a few times. The chain joins TRBV6-2 or TRBV6-3 to TRBJ2-7; 9 bases align to TRBD1. V shed 8 bases and J 6 bases; nucleotides not matched to a gene: 11. Looked up from germline, CDR1 is MNHEY and CDR2 is SVGEGT. The CDR3 contains 14 residues. CDR3 loop: CASRTGTGSPEQYF. DNA of the CDR3: TGTGCCAGCCGTACCGGGACAGGGTCCCCCGAGCAGTACTTC.